The next 14 T cell receptor beta chains were all read from a single sample in a study of neurological immune-mediated disorders. TCRdb re-derived calls from the 5' RACE reads in MiXCR, one entry per CDR3 protein. Of 50,000 or so distinct CDR3 sequences in the sample, around 3.6% were seen once. The specimen was PBMCs. These receptors all come from a man under 40 with multiple sclerosis.

This clonotype was seen at least ten times. J is TRBJ2-7 and V is TRBV2; perhaps TRBD2 as D (5 bases). The germline gives CDR1 SNHLY, CDR2 FYNNEI. The CDR3 is made up of 14 amino acids. Trimming pared 6 bases from V and 4 bases from J, leaving 16 bases between. This CDR3 is CASRLSKTGYEQYF. CDR3 nucleotides: TGTGCCAGCAGGCTCAGTAAGACGGGGTACGAGCAGTACTTC.

This clonotype has at least ten counts. The chain employs TRBV9 and TRBJ2-6; D not certain. The CDR3 is 15 amino acids. CDR1 SGDLS and CDR2 YYNGEE come from the germline V gene. V was shortened by 4 bases and J by 1 base, with 9 bases between the two germline ends. CDR3 in DNA: TGTGCCAGCAGCTCCGACAATTCTGGGGCCAACGTCCTGACTTTC. It yields the protein CASSSDNSGANVLTF.

There are many counts of this clonotype. The rearrangement uses TRBV20-1 and TRBJ2-5; 9 nucleotides agree with TRBD1. CDR3 length equals 13 residues. V was pared by 6 bases and J by 2 bases, with 4 bases of the junction left unmatched. The germline gives CDR1 DFQATT, CDR2 SNEGSKA (reference sequence). CDR3 DNA sequence: TGCAGTGCCAGACAGGGGGGGCAAGAGACCCAGTACTTC. It is translated as CSARQGGQETQYF.

Many counts were recorded for this clonotype. The genes are TRBV7-6 and TRBJ2-1, with 12 positions matching TRBD2. The CDR3 totals 17 residues. Per germline, CDR1 SGHVS and CDR2 FNYEAQ. V shed 4 bases, J shed 8 bases, and the junction held 12 bases outside the gene matches. In DNA form, the CDR3 reads TGTGCCAGCAGCTCCTGGGAGGCTAGCGGGAGGGACGATGAGCAGTTCTTC. Translating gives CASSSWEASGRDDEQFF. The full variable domain, rest sourced from reference TRBV7-6 and TRBJ2-1, is GAGVSQSPRYKVTKRGQDVALRCDPISGHVSLYWYRQALGQGPEFLTYFNYEAQQDKSGLPNDRFSAERPEGSISTLTIQRTEQRDSAMYRCASSSWEASGRDDEQFFGPGTRLTVL.

This rearrangement joins TRBV18 to TRBJ2-3; D is unclear. This CDR3 is built from 12 residues. CDR1 and CDR2 (germline): KGHSH, LQKENI. The germline V and J ends were trimmed by 2 bases and 6 bases, with 6 bases remaining between them. The CDR3 reads CASSPEMDTQYF. The CDR3, as DNA: TGTGCCAGCTCACCAGAGATGGATACGCAGTATTTT.

This clonotype was recorded at least ten times. The DNA of the CDR3 is TGTGCCAGCAGGCCAGGATCTTCCTACGAGCAGTACTTC. Amino acid sequence: CASRPGSSYEQYF. The J gene is TRBJ2-7, the V gene TRBV28; no definite D call. This CDR3 is built from 13 residues. The germline V gene has CDR1 MDHEN and CDR2 SYDVKM. Trimming left V 6 bases short and J 1 base short, with 10 bases between.

This clonotype is deemed medium-sized (0.01 to 0.1%). The V gene is TRBV10-3, the J gene TRBJ2-7; 9 bases match TRBD1. The V gene's germline CDR1 is ENHRY and CDR2 SYGVKD. J gave up 4 bases and V 6 bases, and 4 bases lay outside the gene matches. The CDR3 has 13 amino acids. The CDR3 region has the DNA TGTGCCATCAGCGGACAGGGGCGGTACGAGCAGTACTTC. It yields the protein CAISGQGRYEQYF.

This clonotype was observed at least ten times. This chain joins TRBV29-1 and TRBJ2-1; D is undetermined. Trimming shortened V by 4 bases and J by 2 bases, and 21 bases separated the two germline ends. The CDR3 loop spans 17 amino acids. CDR1 and CDR2 (germline): SQVTM, ANQGSEA. The CDR3 spells CSVVVKHLPKPYNEQFF. CDR3 nucleotides: TGCAGCGTTGTGGTGAAGCACCTTCCCAAGCCCTACAATGAGCAGTTCTTC.

The chain recombines TRBV19 with TRBJ2-7; D is uncertain. This CDR3 has 14 residues. Germline CDR1 reads LNHDA; CDR2 reads SQIVND (reference sequence). Between the trimmed V and J ends, which lost 0 bases and 4 bases, there was a span of 10 bases. CDR3 nucleotide sequence: TGTGCCAGTAGTATAGAGGACCGCCGGTACGAGCAGTACTTC. Protein: CASSIEDRRYEQYF.

This clonotype was counted ten times or more. The CDR3 DNA sequence: TGTGCCAGCAGTTTAAGGGGTGGCTTAAAGAATCAGCCCCAGCATTTT. Its translation: CASSLRGGLKNQPQHF. The J gene is TRBJ1-5, the V gene TRBV27; perhaps TRBD1 as D (5 bases). Germline CDR1 is MNHEY and CDR2 is SMNVEV (reference sequence). The CDR3 spans 16 residues. V was clipped by 2 bases and J by 4 bases, with 15 bases between them.

This clonotype was seen repeatedly, ten times or more. The J gene is TRBJ1-6, the V gene TRBV6-5; the D is unclear. V dropped 6 bases and J dropped 7 bases, with 16 bases sitting between them. Germline V gene data show CDR1 as MNHEY and CDR2 as SVGAGI. This CDR3 has 15 amino acids. CDR3 nucleotide sequence: TGTGCCAGCAGAGCCGGCCTGGCGTGGAATTCACCCCTCCACTTT. Its translation is CASRAGLAWNSPLHF.

This clonotype was counted at least ten times. V is TRBV11-2 and J is TRBJ1-4; D is uncertain. CDR1 is SGHAT, CDR2 FQNNGV, per germline. CDR3 length equals 13 residues. Trimming removed 5 bases from V and 8 bases from J, with 12 bases in between. CDR3 in amino acids: CASSPARPEKLFF. The DNA of the CDR3 is TGTGCCAGCAGCCCCGCCCGACCCGAAAAACTGTTTTTT. Variable domain in full (rest from reference TRBV11-2 and TRBJ1-4): EAGVAQSPRYKIIEKRQSVAFWCNPISGHATLYWYQQILGQGPKLLIQFQNNGVVDDSQLPKDRFSAERLKGVDSTLKIQPAKLEDSAVYLCASSPARPEKLFFGSGTQLSVL.

Ten or more counts support this clonotype. J is TRBJ1-1 and V is TRBV7-6; TRBD1 might be the D (5 bases). CDR1 is SGHVS, CDR2 FNYEAQ, per germline. This CDR3 is built from 14 residues. Trimming left V 1 base short and J 7 bases short, with 13 bases between. CDR3 region: CASSLGAGSGEAFF. In DNA form, the CDR3 reads TGTGCCAGCAGCTTAGGGGCAGGGTCCGGTGAAGCTTTCTTT.

This clonotype showed up many times. CDR3: CASSRQGGNTIYF. The CDR3 bases are TGTGCCAGCAGCCGGCAGGGTGGAAACACCATATATTTT. The chain uses TRBV3-1 and TRBJ1-3, with D possibly being TRBD1 (5 bases). This CDR3 has 13 amino acids. The germline V gene encodes CDR1 LGHDT and CDR2 YNNKEL (reference sequence). V was trimmed by 4 bases and J by 3 bases, leaving 7 bases between them.